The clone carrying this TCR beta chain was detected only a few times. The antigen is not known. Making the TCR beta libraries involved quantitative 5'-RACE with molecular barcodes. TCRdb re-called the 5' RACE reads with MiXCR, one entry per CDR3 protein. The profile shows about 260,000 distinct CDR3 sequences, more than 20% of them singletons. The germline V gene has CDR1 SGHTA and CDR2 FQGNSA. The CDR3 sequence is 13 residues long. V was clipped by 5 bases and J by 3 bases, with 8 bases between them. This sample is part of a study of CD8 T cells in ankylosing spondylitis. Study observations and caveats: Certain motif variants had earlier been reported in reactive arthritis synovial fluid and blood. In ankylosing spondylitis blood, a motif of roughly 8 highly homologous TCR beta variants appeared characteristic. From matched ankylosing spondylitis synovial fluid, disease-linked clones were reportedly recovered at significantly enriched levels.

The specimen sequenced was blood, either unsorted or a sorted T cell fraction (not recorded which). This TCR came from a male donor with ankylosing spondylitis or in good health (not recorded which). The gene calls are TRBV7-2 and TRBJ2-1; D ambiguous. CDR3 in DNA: TGTGCCAGCAGCAATTACAACTACAATGAGCAGTTCTTC. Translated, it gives CASSNYNYNEQFF.